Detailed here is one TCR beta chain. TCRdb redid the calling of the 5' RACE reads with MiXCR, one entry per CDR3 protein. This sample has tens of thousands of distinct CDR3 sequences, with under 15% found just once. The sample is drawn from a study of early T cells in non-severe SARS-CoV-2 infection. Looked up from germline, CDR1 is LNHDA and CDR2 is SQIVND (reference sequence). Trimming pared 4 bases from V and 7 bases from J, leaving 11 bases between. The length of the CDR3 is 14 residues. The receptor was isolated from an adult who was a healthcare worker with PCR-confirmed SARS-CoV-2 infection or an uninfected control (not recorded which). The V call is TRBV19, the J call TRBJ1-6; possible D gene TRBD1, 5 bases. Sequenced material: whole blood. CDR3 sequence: CASSRWDGNSPLHF. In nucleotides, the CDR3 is TGTGCCAGTAGTAGATGGGACGGCAATTCACCCCTCCACTTT.